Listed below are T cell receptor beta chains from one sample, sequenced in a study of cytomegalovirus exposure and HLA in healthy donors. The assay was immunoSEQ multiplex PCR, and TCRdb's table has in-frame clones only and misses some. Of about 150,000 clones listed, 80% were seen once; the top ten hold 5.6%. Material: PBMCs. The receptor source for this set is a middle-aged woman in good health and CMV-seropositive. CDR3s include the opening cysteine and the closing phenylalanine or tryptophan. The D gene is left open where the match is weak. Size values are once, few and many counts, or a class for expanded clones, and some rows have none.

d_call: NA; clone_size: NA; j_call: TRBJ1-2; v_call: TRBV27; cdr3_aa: CASSLSRGQYGYTF; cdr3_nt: TGTGCCAGCAGTTTATCTAGGGGCCAATATGGCTACACCTTC
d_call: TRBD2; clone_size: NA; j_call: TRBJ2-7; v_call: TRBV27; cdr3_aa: CASSLTASGAYEQYF; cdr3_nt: TGTGCCAGCAGTTTAACGGCTAGCGGGGCCTACGAGCAGTACTTC
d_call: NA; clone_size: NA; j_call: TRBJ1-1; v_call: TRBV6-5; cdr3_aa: CASSYTAGLPNTEAFF; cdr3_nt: TGTGCCAGCAGTTACACTGCGGGACTCCCGAACACTGAAGCTTTCTTT
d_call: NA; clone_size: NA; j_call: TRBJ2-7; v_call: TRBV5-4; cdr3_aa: CASSLGKGGYEQYF; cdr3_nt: TGTGCCAGCAGCCTGGGTAAAGGAGGCTACGAGCAGTACTTC
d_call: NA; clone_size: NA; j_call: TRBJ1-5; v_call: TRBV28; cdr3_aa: CASSQAGSNNQPQHF; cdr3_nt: TGTGCCAGCAGTCAGGCGGGCAGTAACAATCAGCCCCAGCATTTT
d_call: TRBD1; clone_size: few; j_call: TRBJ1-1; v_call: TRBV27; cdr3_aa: CASSYQQGAEAFF; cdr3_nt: TGTGCCAGCAGTTACCAGCAGGGGGCAGAAGCTTTCTTT
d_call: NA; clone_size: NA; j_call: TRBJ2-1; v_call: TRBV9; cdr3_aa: CASSVGRDEQFF; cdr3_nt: TGTGCCAGCAGCGTAGGTCGGGATGAGCAGTTCTTC
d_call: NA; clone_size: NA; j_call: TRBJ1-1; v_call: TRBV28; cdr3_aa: CASRPAVDTEAFF; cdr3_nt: TGTGCCAGCAGGCCGGCGGTGGACACTGAAGCTTTCTTT
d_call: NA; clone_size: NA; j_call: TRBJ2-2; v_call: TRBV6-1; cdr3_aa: CASSLGGGGTGELFF; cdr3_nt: TGTGCCAGCAGCCTAGGGGGAGGGGGCACCGGGGAGCTGTTTTTT
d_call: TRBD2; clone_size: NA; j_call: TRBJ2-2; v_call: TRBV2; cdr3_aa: CASSEESSGRRDTGELFF; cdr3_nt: TGTGCCAGCAGTGAAGAGAGTAGCGGGAGGAGGGACACCGGGGAGCTGTTTTTT
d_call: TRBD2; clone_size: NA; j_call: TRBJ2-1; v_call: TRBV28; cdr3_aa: CAITGLVNEQFF; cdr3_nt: TGTGCCATTACCGGACTAGTCAATGAGCAGTTCTTC
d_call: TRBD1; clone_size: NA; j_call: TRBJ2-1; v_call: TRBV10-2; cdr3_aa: CASSVETGANEQFF; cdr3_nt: TGCGCCAGCAGTGTGGAGACAGGGGCCAATGAGCAGTTCTTC
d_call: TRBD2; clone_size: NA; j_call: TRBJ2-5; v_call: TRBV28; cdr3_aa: CASSLNGLGRQETQYF; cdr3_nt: TGTGCCAGCAGTTTAAACGGACTAGGTCGCCAAGAGACCCAGTACTTC
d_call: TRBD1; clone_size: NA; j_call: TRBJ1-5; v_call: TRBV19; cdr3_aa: CASSTPGTGGQPQHF; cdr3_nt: TGTGCCAGTAGTACCCCCGGGACAGGGGGCCAGCCCCAGCATTTT
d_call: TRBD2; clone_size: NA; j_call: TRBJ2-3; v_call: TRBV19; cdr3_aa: CASSTPTSGLTDTQYF; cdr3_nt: TGTGCCAGTAGCACCCCGACTAGCGGACTCACAGATACGCAGTATTTT
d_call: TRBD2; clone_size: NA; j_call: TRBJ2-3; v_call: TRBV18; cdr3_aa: CASSTSGNTDTQYF; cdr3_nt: TGTGCCAGCTCCACTAGCGGGAACACAGATACGCAGTATTTT
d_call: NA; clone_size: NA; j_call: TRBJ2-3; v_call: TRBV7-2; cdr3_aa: CASSPGLGEYTQYF; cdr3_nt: TGTGCCAGCAGCCCGGGACTCGGGGAGTATACGCAGTATTTT
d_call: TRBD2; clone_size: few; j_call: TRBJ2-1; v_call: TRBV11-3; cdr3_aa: CASSVSGVGSGRNNEQFF; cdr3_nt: TGTGCCAGCAGCGTCTCAGGGGTGGGGAGCGGGAGGAACAATGAGCAGTTCTTC
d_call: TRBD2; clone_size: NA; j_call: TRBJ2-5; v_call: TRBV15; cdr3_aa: CATSRAGAGGGRTQYF; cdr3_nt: TGTGCCACCAGCAGAGCGGGTGCGGGAGGTGGGAGGACCCAGTACTTC
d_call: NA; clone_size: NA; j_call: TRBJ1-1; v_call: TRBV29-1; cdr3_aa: CSVGRGNTEAFF; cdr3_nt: TGCAGCGTTGGCAGGGGGAACACTGAAGCTTTCTTT
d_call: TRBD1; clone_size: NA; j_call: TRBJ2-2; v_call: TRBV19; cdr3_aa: CASSSGTGFPGELFF; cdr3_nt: TGTGCCAGTAGTTCGGGGACAGGGTTCCCCGGGGAGCTGTTTTTT
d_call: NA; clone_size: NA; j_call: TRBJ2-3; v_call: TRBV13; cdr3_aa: CASSPVPTDTQYF; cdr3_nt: TGTGCCAGCAGCCCAGTGCCGACAGATACGCAGTATTTT
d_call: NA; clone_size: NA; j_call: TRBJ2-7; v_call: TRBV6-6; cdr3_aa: CASSSSGSSYEQYF; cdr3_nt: TGTGCCAGCAGTTCATCGGGGAGCTCCTACGAGCAGTACTTC
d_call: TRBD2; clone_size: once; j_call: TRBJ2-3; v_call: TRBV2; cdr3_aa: CASKLRSGDTDTQYF; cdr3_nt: TGTGCCAGCAAGTTACGGAGCGGGGACACAGATACGCAGTATTTT
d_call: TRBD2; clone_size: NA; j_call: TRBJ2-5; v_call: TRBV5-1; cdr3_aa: CASSLGGLAVPLETQYF; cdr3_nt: TGCGCCAGCAGCTTGGGCGGACTAGCGGTCCCACTGGAGACCCAGTACTTC
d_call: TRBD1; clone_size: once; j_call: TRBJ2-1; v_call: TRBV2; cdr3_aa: CASSGRDRGPDEQFF; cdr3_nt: TGTGCCAGCAGTGGCCGGGACAGGGGGCCCGATGAGCAGTTCTTC
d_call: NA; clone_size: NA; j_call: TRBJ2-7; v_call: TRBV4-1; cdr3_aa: CASSEAGSSYEQYF; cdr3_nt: TGCGCCAGCAGCGAAGCGGGTAGCTCCTACGAGCAGTACTTC
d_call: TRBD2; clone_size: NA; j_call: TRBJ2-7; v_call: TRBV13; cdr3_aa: CASSASGTSGINEQYF; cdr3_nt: TGTGCCAGCAGCGCCTCCGGGACTAGCGGGATAAACGAGCAGTACTTC
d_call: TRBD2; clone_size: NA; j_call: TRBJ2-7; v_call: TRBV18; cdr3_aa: CASSPGLAGAYEQYF; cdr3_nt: TGTGCCAGCTCACCGGGACTAGCGGGAGCGTACGAGCAGTACTTC
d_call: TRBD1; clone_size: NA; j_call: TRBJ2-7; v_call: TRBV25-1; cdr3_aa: CASSEPGQRTYEQYF; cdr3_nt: TGTGCCAGCAGTGAGCCGGGACAGCGAACCTACGAGCAGTACTTC
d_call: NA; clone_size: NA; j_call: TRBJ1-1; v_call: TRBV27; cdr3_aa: CASTSGAMGPAEAFF; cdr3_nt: TGTGCCAGTACCTCAGGGGCTATGGGTCCCGCTGAAGCTTTCTTT
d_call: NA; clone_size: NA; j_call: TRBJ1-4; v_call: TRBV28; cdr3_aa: CASSSTNEKLFF; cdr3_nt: TGTGCCAGCAGCTCAACTAATGAAAAACTGTTTTTT
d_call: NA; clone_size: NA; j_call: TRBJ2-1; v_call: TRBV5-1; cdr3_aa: CASSLGESSYNEQFF; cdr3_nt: TGCGCCAGCAGCTTGGGAGAGAGCTCCTACAATGAGCAGTTCTTC
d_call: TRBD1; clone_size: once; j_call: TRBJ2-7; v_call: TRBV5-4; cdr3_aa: CASSLTGLDEQYF; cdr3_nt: TGTGCCAGCAGCCTGACAGGGTTGGACGAGCAGTACTTC
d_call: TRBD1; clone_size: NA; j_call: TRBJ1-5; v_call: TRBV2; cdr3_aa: CASRPGTGERQPQHF; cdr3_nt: TGTGCCAGCAGGCCCGGGACAGGGGAACGGCAGCCCCAGCATTTT
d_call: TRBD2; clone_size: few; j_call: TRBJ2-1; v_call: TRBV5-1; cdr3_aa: CASSLLAIATYNEQFF; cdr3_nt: TGCGCCAGCAGCTTACTAGCGATCGCTACCTACAATGAGCAGTTCTTC
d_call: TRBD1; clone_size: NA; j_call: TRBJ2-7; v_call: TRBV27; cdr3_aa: CASSRTPGQVSYEQYF; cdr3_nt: TGTGCCAGCAGTAGGACCCCGGGACAGGTCTCCTACGAGCAGTACTTC
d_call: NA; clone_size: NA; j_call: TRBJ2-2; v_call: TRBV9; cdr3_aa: CASSVARQGNTGELFF; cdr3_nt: TGTGCCAGCAGCGTAGCTAGGCAGGGGAACACCGGGGAGCTGTTTTTT
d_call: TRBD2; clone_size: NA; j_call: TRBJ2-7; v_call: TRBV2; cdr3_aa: CASSEEASGTRVF; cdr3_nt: TGTGCCAGCAGTGAGGAGGCTAGCGGGACCCGGGTCTTC
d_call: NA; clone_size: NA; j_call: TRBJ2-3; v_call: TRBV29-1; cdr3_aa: CSAEWESGTDTQYF; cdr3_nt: TGCAGCGCCGAGTGGGAGAGCGGCACAGATACGCAGTATTTT